The text below deals with one T cell receptor beta chain. The antigen is undetermined. This specimen belongs to a study of breast tumors, draining lymph nodes, adjacent tissues. General study points: Data fit most tumor T cells coming from lymph node, expanding in tumor. Tumors had less TCR diversity than lymph nodes, more than nontumor tissue. The lymph node origin of tumor T cells was framed as consistent with a hypothesis, not demonstrated.

Trimming stripped 4 bases from V and 6 bases from J, with 12 bases between. This CDR3 spans 13 amino acids. Samples came from axillary lymph nodes draining the breast cancer. TCRdb re-analysed the multiplex PCR reads in MiXCR, keeping a single row per CDR3 protein. The table records about 200,000 distinct CDR3 sequences, over 25% of them present only once. This clonotype originated in a female donor with breast cancer. Some clones in this sample may be carry-over from other donors' samples. The chain is built from TRBV12-3 or TRBV12-4 and TRBJ1-1, with D possibly matching TRBD1 (5 bases). Sequencing was carried out using axillary lymph node tissue. CDR3 bases: TGTGCCAGCAGTTCGGGACCTTTTGCTGAAGCTTTCTTT. It translates to CASSSGPFAEAFF.